The present T cell receptor beta chain was sequenced within a study of PD-1 blockade in mismatch repair-deficient tumors. About the study: All were previously treated, progressing patients with around eleven mismatch repair-deficient cancer types.

About this clone itself: Its antigen is not identified.

Mismatch repair deficiency was confirmed in all patients, by PCR or immunohistochemistry. General study points: Tumor-resident clones, often absent from pretreatment blood, expanded after pembrolizumab and then contracted.

The germline V and J ends were trimmed by 3 bases and 7 bases, with 21 bases remaining between them. This CDR3 contains 15 residues. Germline V gives CDR1 GTSNPN, CDR2 SVGIG (reference sequence). Repertoires were generated with immunoSEQ multiplex PCR, while TCRdb's copy carries only in-frame clones and drops some. Among approximately 130,000 clones listed, 85% to 90% were seen once. This chain connects TRBV30 to TRBJ1-1; tentatively, D is TRBD1 (5 bases). Specimen: peripheral blood, collected 44 weeks after starting pembrolizumab. The receptor was derived from an adult with mismatch repair-deficient cancer. CDR3 DNA: TGTGCCTGGAGCCCTGTAGGTCAGGGATGGGGTGAAGCTTTCTTT. Its translation is CAWSPVGQGWGEAFF.